This is a list of T cell receptor beta chains from one sample in a study of OX40 agonist ivuxolimab in advanced cancers. Using immunoSEQ multiplex PCR, the repertoire was profiled, and TCRdb retains in-frame clones only, with some absent. The sample has fewer than 65,000 clones; roughly 91% are singletons. This sample comprised CD4+ or CD8+ T cells sorted from blood, obtained in a trial of the OX40 agonist ivuxolimab. All receptors derive from an adult with an advanced solid tumor such as melanoma, head and neck, liver or kidney cancer. Each CDR3 is given with its conserved first and last residue. The size entry is marked missing in some rows and otherwise reads once, few, many or a size class.

J: TRBJ2-7; size: once; V: TRBV6-1; CDR3: CASYTRQASSYEQYF
J: TRBJ1-5; size: NA; V: TRBV19; CDR3: CASTFSVGNQPQHF
J: TRBJ2-3; size: NA; V: TRBV19; CDR3: CASSLRTGHTDTQYF
J: TRBJ1-2; size: few; V: TRBV7-9; CDR3: CASSSSRDRGKGYGYTF
J: TRBJ2-5; size: NA; V: TRBV7-2; CDR3: CASGAGQETQYF
J: TRBJ1-1; size: few; V: TRBV30; CDR3: CAWSLGGGAFF
J: TRBJ2-7; size: NA; V: TRBV5-5; CDR3: CASSLADYEQYF
J: TRBJ2-1; size: NA; V: TRBV6-5; CDR3: CASSPGTGGLGEQFF
J: TRBJ1-5; size: few; V: TRBV5-5; CDR3: CASSFAGGNSNQPQHF
J: TRBJ1-5; size: NA; V: TRBV11-2; CDR3: CASSSDRGSNQPQHF
J: TRBJ2-7; size: NA; V: TRBV14; CDR3: CASSPPGGRSYEQYF
J: TRBJ2-6; size: NA; V: TRBV19; CDR3: CASKTRSGANVLTF
J: TRBJ2-5; size: NA; V: TRBV6-1; CDR3: CASRGDPGETQYF
J: TRBJ2-4; size: few; V: TRBV5-4; CDR3: CASSKKGDLAKNIQYF
J: TRBJ2-5; size: NA; V: TRBV29-1; CDR3: CSVVRAGGPWETQYF
J: TRBJ2-7; size: NA; V: TRBV14; CDR3: CASSQDGMAALGYEQYF
J: TRBJ1-6; size: NA; V: TRBV5-1; CDR3: CASSLETGKHSPLHF